This entry concerns a single T cell receptor (beta chain). Its antigen specificity is not known. The junction does not match germline at one end; this may be a read error. This sample was included in a study of cytomegalovirus exposure and HLA in healthy donors (dated by TCRdb to 2015 to 2018). In the study overall: The 500 to 700 repertoires of the first cohort and the 110 or so validation repertoires were produced on the same platform, according to a later analysis. The study aimed to test whether signatures of past pathogen exposure could be identified by cataloging public T cell receptors. Besides the first cohort of 500 to 700 subjects, a separate validation cohort made up of 90 to 150 different subjects was used. The study combined high-throughput TCR immunosequencing, statistical association of individual TCRs with disease status, and machine learning to predict cytomegalovirus infection status. What the research found in general, with its limitations: It was suggested by the authors that the approach could potentially be generalized to other disease states and immunological phenotypes. A total of 164 TCR beta chains were listed by the study as associated with cytomegalovirus. All 120 or so repertoires were used to score co-occurrence in the validation cohort in a later analysis, because that analysis had no HLA typing for the cohort. Across donors, most TCR sequences were observed very rarely, whereas some public TCRs were present in many individuals. In vitro tests confirmed that three of the cytomegalovirus-associated TCR beta chains recognize cytomegalovirus antigens. The classifier was reported to diagnose cytomegalovirus status with high specificity and sensitivity in both the original and validation cohorts. Subsequent analysis determined that TCRs grouped into clusters in the first cohort also showed a tendency toward co-occurrence across the 130 or so validation repertoires, and approximately 93% of cluster scores exceeded 0.

The CDR3, cysteine through phenylalanine, is 15 amino acids long. The retained sequence is limited to the CDR3, 45 bases, with the frame set at the first base. The germline V gene (reference sequence) provides CDR1 SSHAT and CDR2 FNYEAQ. Donors formed part of the validation cohort, which comprised 120 or so subjects and was distinct from the first cohort of several hundred subjects. Library preparation was by the immunoSEQ multiplex PCR assay. The published analysis was carried out like this. A statistical classification framework was built to diagnose cytomegalovirus status from the catalog of TCR beta chain sequences. Entries here come from immuneACCESS through TCRdb and include only in-frame sequences with V and J called. Some clones fail to appear in such tables; in the studies checked, an unresolved V gene covers under half of the shortfall, and the cause of the remainder is unknown. V, J and clone size were drawn from that table, and D and trimming were deduced from the DNA. For this sample there are about 64,000 clones; around 95% appear just once. The top ten hold 5.8% of the sample.

Sequenced: PBMCs. The receptor was derived from a woman aged 18-29 years in good health and CMV-seropositive. The chain is encoded by TRBV7-7 joined to TRBJ1-1; no D gene call is confident. DNA sequence: TGTGCTAGCAGCTCCCGGCGGTACATGAACACTGAAGCTTTCTTT. It encodes CASSSRRYMNTEAFF.